This TCR beta chain was recorded in a study of glioma-infiltrating T cells. Study outcomes and limitations: Tissue-blood divergence was below expectation in non-neoplastic patients, above in gliomas. Tissue and blood shared very few CDR3 sequences.

Using RNA template, CDR3s of TCR alpha and beta were amplified with iRepertoire arm-PCR. Input was 100-400 ng of tissue mRNA or PBMC total RNA. MiXCR, applied by TCRdb to the multiplex PCR reads, yields one record per CDR3 protein. The sample has tens of thousands of distinct CDR3 sequences; about 23% are singletons. This CDR3 comprises 15 residues. Germline V gene lookup returns CDR1 KGHSH and CDR2 LQKENI. Note on this clonotype: Its antigen is unidentified. Given a much more abundant clone one base away, this may be a read error.

Input material: glioma tissue, nonneoplastic brain tissue, or PBMCs (not recorded which). The chain joins TRBV18 to TRBJ2-1; 9 nucleotides match TRBD1. The sequence came from a human donor with low-grade glioma or glioblastoma, undergoing nonglioma brain surgery, or in good health (not recorded which). DNA of the CDR3: TGTACCAGCTCACCACCGGGACAGGGTAACAATGAGCAGTTCTTC. This encodes CTSSPPGQGNNEQFF.